This T cell receptor (beta chain) was observed in a study of T cells in localized non-small cell lung cancer. Germline V lookup: CDR1 MNHNS, CDR2 SASEGT. V gave up 3 bases and J gave up 8 bases; unmatched junction bases: 9. The CDR3 spans 14 residues. With respect to this clone: The antigen is undetermined.

Study-level points and caveats: Compared with tumor, uninvolved adjacent lung displayed greater T cell clonality, ranking highest overall. Greater blood T cell density accompanied longer overall survival. Median 57 top-100 tumor clones were shared with paired adjacent lung. Owing to sequencing of a solitary tumor region, heterogeneity cannot be discounted.

Sequenced by immunoSEQ multiplex PCR; TCRdb stores in-frame clones only, minus some. The table lists some 85,000 clones, over 70% of them singletons, with 19% in the top ten. Source: PBMCs, taken before any cancer treatment. The V call is TRBV6-1, the J call TRBJ1-1; the match to TRBD1 covers 7 bases. The receptor's source is a man aged 40 to 70 with stage II squamous cell lung carcinoma. For the CDR3, the DNA is TGTGCCAGCAGTGAGGGCTGGTCAGGGGGAGAAGCTTTCTTT. It is translated as CASSEGWSGGEAFF.